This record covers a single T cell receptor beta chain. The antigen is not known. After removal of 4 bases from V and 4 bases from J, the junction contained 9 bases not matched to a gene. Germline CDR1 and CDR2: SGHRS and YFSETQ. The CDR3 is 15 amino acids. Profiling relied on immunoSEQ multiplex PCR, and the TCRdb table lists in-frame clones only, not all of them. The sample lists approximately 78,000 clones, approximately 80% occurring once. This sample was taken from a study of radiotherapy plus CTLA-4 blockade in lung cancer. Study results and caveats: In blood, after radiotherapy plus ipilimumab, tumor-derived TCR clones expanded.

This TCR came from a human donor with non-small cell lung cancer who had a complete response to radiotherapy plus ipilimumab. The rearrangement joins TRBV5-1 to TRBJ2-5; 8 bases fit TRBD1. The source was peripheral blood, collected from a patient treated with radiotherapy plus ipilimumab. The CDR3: CASSARTGTGETQYF. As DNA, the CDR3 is TGCGCCAGCAGCGCAAGGACAGGGACAGGAGAGACCCAGTACTTC.